These 13 T cell receptor beta chains came from one sample sequenced in a study of shared clonotypes between healthy human individuals. CD45RO-negative, CCR7-positively selected cells formed the naive CD8 fraction, excluding terminally differentiated effector memory CD45RA+ cells. The assay was immunoSEQ multiplex PCR, and TCRdb's table has in-frame clones only and misses some. The sample shows hundreds of thousands of clones, about 96% of them seen only once. Source material: naive CD8+ T cells sorted from blood. The receptors come from a woman in her thirties in good health.

This chain uses TRBV19 with TRBJ1-1; TRBD1 agrees at 7 bases. The CDR3 is made up of 15 amino acids. With 2 bases clipped from V and 5 bases from J, the junction kept 8 bases outside the gene matches. Germline assignment: CDR1 LNHDA and CDR2 SQIVND (reference sequence). CDR3 sequence reads: CASSISQQGGTEAFF. CDR3 DNA sequence: TGTGCCAGTAGTATAAGTCAGCAGGGGGGGACTGAAGCTTTCTTT.

V gene TRBV28 combines with J gene TRBJ2-7, with a possible D match to TRBD1 (5 bases). This CDR3 region has 15 residues. Deletions cut 6 bases from V and 3 bases from J, with 18 bases between. Germline assignment: CDR1 MDHEN and CDR2 SYDVKM. CDR3 amino acids: CASSQVGLIGYEQYF. CDR3 sequence (DNA): TGTGCCAGCAGCCAAGTGGGGCTGATAGGCTACGAGCAGTACTTC.

Details on this clone: Other DNA sequences within the sample encode an identical CDR3. This rearrangement joins TRBV5-1 to TRBJ2-3; no clear D. The germline CDR1 and CDR2 sequences are SGHRS and YFSETQ. Trimming stripped 0 bases from V and 6 bases from J, with 2 bases between. The CDR3 is 11 residues long. The CDR3 region is CASSLGDTQYF. The DNA for the CDR3 is TGCGCCAGCAGCTTGGGCGATACGCAGTATTTT.

The chain recombines TRBV28 with TRBJ1-1, with 10 bases lining up with TRBD1. CDR1 and CDR2 from the germline V gene are MDHEN and SYDVKM. CDR3 length: 16 residues. Trimming cost V 2 bases and J 0 bases; bases outside gene matches: 3. CDR3 sequence: CASSLETGGVNTEAFF. The DNA of the CDR3 is TGTGCCAGCAGTTTAGAGACAGGGGGCGTGAACACTGAAGCTTTCTTT.

The rearrangement links TRBV28 to TRBJ1-3; D perhaps matches TRBD1 (5 bases). The germline V and J ends were trimmed by 6 bases and 0 bases, with 12 bases remaining between them. The CDR3 contains 15 residues. CDR1 MDHEN and CDR2 SYDVKM come from the germline V gene. In nucleotides, the CDR3 is TGTGCCAGCAGGGGGGGACGGAACTCTGGAAACACCATATATTTT. Protein sequence: CASRGGRNSGNTIYF.

V and J are TRBV29-1 and TRBJ1-4, with D perhaps TRBD1 (6 bases). V was shortened by 1 base and J by 4 bases, with 7 bases between the two germline ends. The CDR3 totals 13 residues. Germline loops: CDR1 SQVTM, CDR2 ANQGSEA. CDR3 residues: CSVEGQVNEKLFF. In DNA form, the CDR3 reads TGCAGCGTTGAAGGACAGGTTAATGAAAAACTGTTTTTT.

The chain carries TRBV28 and TRBJ2-1; the D is unclear. Trimming removed 5 bases at V and 6 bases at J, with 5 bases between. The CDR3 is made up of 11 amino acids. Germline-derived CDR1 and CDR2 are MDHEN and SYDVKM. The CDR3 reads CASSIFNEQFF. CDR3 in DNA: TGTGCCAGCAGTATCTTCAATGAGCAGTTCTTC.

The rearrangement joins TRBV4-1 to TRBJ1-1; tentative D call: TRBD1 (5 bases). Germline CDR1 and CDR2: MGHRA and YSYEKL. Trimming took off 0 bases at V and 5 bases at J, with 13 bases between the two ends. There are 15 residues in the CDR3. CDR3 sequence reads: CASSQDLQGWTEAFF. In DNA form, the CDR3 reads TGCGCCAGCAGCCAAGATCTCCAGGGATGGACTGAAGCTTTCTTT.

J is TRBJ2-3 and V is TRBV7-6; D perhaps matches TRBD1 (6 bases). Germline V gene lookup returns CDR1 SGHVS and CDR2 FNYEAQ. CDR3 size: 16 residues. V lost 2 bases to trimming and J lost 4 bases, with 16 bases between them. CDR3 nucleotide sequence: TGTGCCAGCAGCTTAAAGTTGGGACAAGGGGCAGATACGCAGTATTTT. This sequence encodes CASSLKLGQGADTQYF.

The count of this clone is one. This chain connects TRBV27 to TRBJ2-7, with 15 positions matching TRBD2. The V gene's germline CDR1 is MNHEY and CDR2 SMNVEV (reference sequence). This CDR3 region has 17 residues. The trim removed 3 bases at V and 1 base at J, leaving 4 bases unmatched. The CDR3 sequence is CASSLGTSGRRSYEQYF. CDR3 coding DNA: TGTGCCAGCAGTTTGGGGACTAGCGGGAGGCGTTCCTACGAGCAGTACTTC.

The chain has TRBV7-9 and TRBJ1-2; TRBD1 agrees at 9 bases. With 4 bases clipped from V and 4 bases from J, the junction kept 7 bases outside the gene matches. This CDR3 comprises 15 residues. Germline assignment: CDR1 SEHNR and CDR2 FQNEAQ (reference sequence). CDR3 sequence (DNA): TGTGCCAGCAGCTCGGAACTGACAGGGGGCTATGGCTACACCTTC. Translating it yields CASSSELTGGYGYTF. The full variable domain, in which reference TRBV7-9 and TRBJ1-2 provide the parts outside the CDR3, is DTGVSQNPRHKITKRGQNVTFRCDPISEHNRLYWYRQTLGQGPEFLTYFQNEAQLEKSRLLSDRFSAERPKGSFSTLEIQRTEQGDSAMYLCASSSELTGGYGYTFGSGTRLTVV.

In this sample, this clone turned up once. The V and J genes are TRBV5-6 and TRBJ2-3; tentative D call: TRBD2 (5 bases). The CDR3 loop spans 15 amino acids. The V end lost 3 bases, the J end lost 2 bases, and 13 bases lay between the germline ends. Germline assignment: CDR1 SGHDT and CDR2 YYEEEE. CDR3 region: CASSWNLAPTDTQYF. In DNA, the CDR3 is TGTGCCAGCAGCTGGAATCTAGCACCCACAGATACGCAGTATTTT.

This clone was picked up one time. V and J are TRBV6-5 and TRBJ1-5; 7 bases align to TRBD1. CDR1 is MNHEY and CDR2 is SVGAGI in the germline V gene. The CDR3 is made up of 14 amino acids. Trimming removed 2 bases from V and 6 bases from J; junction bases left unmatched: 4. The CDR3 nucleotides are TGTGCCAGCAGTTACGCAACAGGGGTTCAGCCCCAGCATTTT. It encodes CASSYATGVQPQHF.